This T cell receptor (beta chain) was recovered during a study of vaccination and CD4 T cells after COVID-19. For the study at large: Nasal swab PCR showed SARS-CoV-2 in convalescent patients, about 9 with mild and one with severe disease. There were six male and four female convalescents, and two of them were Hispanic. Study-wide results and limits: Spike mono-reactivity was found in 304 of the 307 vaccine-specific clones identified in convalescent patients.

For this clonotype: The antigen is not known.

V gave up 5 bases and J gave up 1 base; unmatched junction bases: 11. The germline V gene has CDR1 GTSNPN and CDR2 SVGIG (reference sequence). The CDR3 runs to 15 residues. The assay that was used to sequence DNA from cultured CD4+ T cells was the Oncomine TCR Beta short-read assay. Cultured CD4+ T cells yielded the extracted genomic DNA. Via MiXCR, TCRdb re-called the PCR reads, giving one row per CDR3 protein. The table shows more than 3,000 distinct CDR3 sequences, with 15% to 20% occurring only once. Specified treatment: 10-day PBMC culture with coronavirus spike peptide pools or control peptides (ViraFEST assay).

Input material: CD4+ T cells from blood, cultured in vitro. The TCR comes from a human donor who had recovered from COVID-19. J is TRBJ2-7 and V is TRBV30; 7 nucleotides align to TRBD1. Here the CDR3 reads CAWALGQGVSYEQYF. As DNA, the CDR3 is TGTGCCTGGGCCCTCGGGCAGGGGGTTTCCTACGAGCAGTACTTC.